Following are 29 T cell receptor beta chains from one sample sequenced in a study of cytomegalovirus exposure and HLA in healthy donors. The PCR made use of 60 Vbeta and 13 Jbeta primers. Here immunoSEQ multiplex PCR was the method, and the copy in TCRdb shows in-frame clones only, minus some. The data hold 150,000 to 250,000 clones, with roughly 85% observed a single time. Sequenced input: PBMCs. The receptors derive from a woman in her twenties or thirties in good health and CMV-seropositive.

V usage is TRBV11-3 and J usage is TRBJ2-7, with D tentatively TRBD1 (5 bases). Germline values: CDR1 SGHNT, CDR2 YENEEA. Trimming stripped 3 bases from V and 3 bases from J, with 9 bases between. The CDR3 consists of 13 residues. CDR3 DNA: TGTGCCAGCAGCTTGGGCAGGGACTACGAGCAGTACTTC. It encodes CASSLGRDYEQYF.

V usage is TRBV19 and J usage is TRBJ2-7; tentatively, D is TRBD1 (5 bases). CDR3 size: 13 residues. Trimming stripped 5 bases from V and 4 bases from J, with 12 bases between. Germline CDR1 LNHDA, CDR2 SQIVND (reference sequence). The CDR3 DNA reads as TGTGCCAGTAGTGGCCGACAGCAATACGAGCAGTACTTC. This translates into CASSGRQQYEQYF.

V gene TRBV6-1 combines with J gene TRBJ1-5; D call uncertain. V lost 3 bases and J 3 bases, leaving 12 bases between the germline ends. The CDR3 loop spans 15 amino acids. CDR1 is MNHNS, CDR2 SASEGT, per germline. The CDR3 loop reads CASSEMNIYNQPQHF. CDR3 DNA sequence: TGTGCCAGCAGTGAGATGAACATTTACAATCAGCCCCAGCATTTT.

V and J are TRBV6-1 and TRBJ1-1, with 7 positions matching TRBD1. Germline V gene sequence: CDR1 MNHNS, CDR2 SASEGT. J lost 5 bases, V lost 4 bases, and 4 bases had no gene match. The CDR3 contains 13 residues. The CDR3 DNA is TGTGCCAGCAGTGCGAGGGGGCGAACTGAAGCTTTCTTT. It encodes CASSARGRTEAFF.

This clone was detected once. The chain carries TRBV10-2 and TRBJ1-3, with D unresolved. The germline V gene has CDR1 WSHSY and CDR2 SAAADI. CDR3 length equals 14 residues. V was clipped by 2 bases and J by 1 base, with 6 bases between them. The CDR3 here is CASSEPGSGNTIYF. The CDR3, as DNA: TGCGCCAGCAGTGAGCCGGGGTCTGGAAACACCATATATTTT.

In its sample, this clone was seen a few times. The chain employs TRBV29-1 and TRBJ1-4; 7 bases are a match to TRBD1. CDR1 and CDR2 from the germline V gene are SQVTM and ANQGSEA. After removal of 7 bases from V and 7 bases from J, the junction contained 9 bases not matched to a gene. CDR3 length equals 13 residues. DNA for the CDR3: TGCAGCGCTAGGACAGGAGGGGGTGAAAAACTGTTTTTT. Translated, it gives CSARTGGGEKLFF.

The rearrangement joins TRBV9 to TRBJ2-7, with D possibly being TRBD2 (5 bases). V was cut by 6 bases and J by 0 bases, with 13 bases left in between. This CDR3 has 14 residues. Germline lookup yields CDR1 SGDLS and CDR2 YYNGEE. CDR3 amino acids: CASTLDSNSYEQYF. CDR3 nucleotides: TGTGCCAGCACTCTGGACTCAAACTCCTACGAGCAGTACTTC.

V and J are TRBV5-6 and TRBJ2-7; a weak D match, TRBD1 (5 bases). The CDR3 totals 14 residues. The ends were cut back, 5 bases at V and 0 bases at J, with 12 bases in the middle. The germline gives CDR1 SGHDT, CDR2 YYEEEE. CDR3 region: CASSPGAVSYEQYF. For the CDR3, the DNA is TGTGCCAGCAGTCCTGGGGCAGTCTCCTACGAGCAGTACTTC.

The chain combines TRBV10-3 with TRBJ2-1, with D possibly TRBD1 on 6 matching bases. V lost 2 bases and J lost 10, with 12 bases in between. The germline V gene encodes CDR1 ENHRY and CDR2 SYGVKD. The CDR3 has 13 amino acids. CDR3 residues: CAISEQGLNEQFF. Here the CDR3 DNA reads TGTGCCATCAGTGAGCAGGGGCTAAACGAGCAGTTCTTC.

This clone was recorded a few times. V usage is TRBV19 and J usage is TRBJ2-4; 10 bases map to TRBD1. CDR1 LNHDA and CDR2 SQIVND come from the germline V gene (reference sequence). Trimming removed 7 bases from V and 0 bases from J; junction bases left unmatched: 12. The CDR3 contains 18 residues. CDR3 bases: TGTGCCAGTATGGGGACAGGGGAGGGTCATATAGCCAAAAACATTCAGTACTTC. This sequence encodes CASMGTGEGHIAKNIQYF.

J is TRBJ1-4 and V is TRBV5-1, with TRBD1 matching over 7 bases. V gave up 2 bases and J gave up 6 bases; unmatched junction bases: 7. The CDR3 is made up of 15 amino acids. CDR1 is SGHRS and CDR2 is YFSETQ in the germline V gene. The CDR3 here is CASSLGTDVYEKLFF. The CDR3 nucleotides are TGCGCCAGCAGCTTAGGGACAGATGTATATGAAAAACTGTTTTTT.

This sequence joins TRBV7-2 and TRBJ2-1; 10 bases map to TRBD2. Germline assignment: CDR1 SGHTA and CDR2 FQGNSA. The J segment lost 6 bases and the V segment lost 2 bases, leaving 4 bases of the junction unmatched. The CDR3 runs 15 residues. In DNA, the CDR3 is TGTGCCAGCAGCTTAAGCGGGACTAGCGCCAATGAGCAGTTCTTC. Residues: CASSLSGTSANEQFF.

In this sample, this clone turned up once. The chain joins TRBV11-2 to TRBJ2-1; TRBD1 aligns across 7 bases. After removal of 1 base from V and 4 bases from J, the junction contained 7 bases not matched to a gene. In germline, CDR1 is SGHAT, CDR2 FQNNGV. The CDR3 contains 16 residues. For the CDR3, the DNA is TGTGCCAGCAGCTTAGTATCGGGACAGTATTACAATGAGCAGTTCTTC. Its translation is CASSLVSGQYYNEQFF. Based on the CDR3 plus reference TRBV11-2 and TRBJ2-1, the full variable domain is EAGVAQSPRYKIIEKRQSVAFWCNPISGHATLYWYQQILGQGPKLLIQFQNNGVVDDSQLPKDRFSAERLKGVDSTLKIQPAKLEDSAVYLCASSLVSGQYYNEQFFGPGTRLTVL.

This chain connects TRBV5-1 to TRBJ1-2; 11 positions match TRBD1. The length of the CDR3 is 13 residues. Unmatched junction bases numbered 3, after V lost 5 bases and J lost 6 bases. CDR1 is SGHRS, CDR2 YFSETQ, per germline. The CDR3 region is CASRGQGGDGYTF. CDR3 DNA sequence: TGCGCCAGCAGGGGACAGGGGGGAGATGGCTACACCTTC.

The rearrangement links TRBV19 to TRBJ1-2, with TRBD1 matching 7 bases. The J segment lost 10 bases and the V segment lost 3 bases, leaving 11 bases of the junction unmatched. Germline V gene data show CDR1 as LNHDA and CDR2 as SQIVND (reference sequence). The CDR3 loop spans 14 amino acids. Here the CDR3 reads CASSIPQGGGDYTF. CDR3 in DNA: TGTGCCAGTAGTATCCCGCAAGGAGGGGGCGACTACACCTTC.

The V call is TRBV18, the J call TRBJ2-1, with 13 bases that match TRBD2. The CDR3 length is 16 residues. With 3 bases clipped from V and 3 bases from J, the junction kept 2 bases outside the gene matches. The V gene's germline CDR1 is KGHSH and CDR2 LQKENI. CDR3 loop: CASSPWTSGGYNEQFF. The CDR3 DNA reads as TGTGCCAGCTCACCTTGGACTAGCGGGGGCTACAATGAGCAGTTCTTC.

This clone was detected only once. V gene TRBV29-1 combines with J gene TRBJ2-1; 13 bases are shared with TRBD2. The CDR3 loop spans 18 amino acids. Germline V gene data show CDR1 as SQVTM and CDR2 as ANQGSEA. V shed 4 bases, J shed 8 bases, and the junction held 17 bases outside the gene matches. The CDR3 here is CSVVGLWTSGRRFDEQFF. The CDR3 nucleotides read TGCAGCGTTGTTGGTTTGTGGACTAGCGGGAGAAGGTTCGATGAGCAGTTCTTC.

The chain employs TRBV6-5 and TRBJ1-1; tentative D call: TRBD1 (5 bases). Germline values: CDR1 MNHEY, CDR2 SVGAGI. The CDR3 runs to 13 residues. V lost 10 bases and J 5 bases, leaving 17 bases between the germline ends. CDR3 DNA: TGTGCCACCCACCTCGGGGGAAGGACTGAAGCTTTCTTT. It encodes CATHLGGRTEAFF.

The gene calls are TRBV5-1 and TRBJ1-1, with 7 positions matching TRBD1. Germline CDR1 is SGHRS and CDR2 is YFSETQ. J was trimmed by 0 bases and V by 0 bases; bases with no gene match: 5. This CDR3 comprises 16 residues. In DNA, the CDR3 is TGCGCCAGCAGCTTGGCCGTTGGACAGGTGAACACTGAAGCTTTCTTT. Residues: CASSLAVGQVNTEAFF. Full variable domain (outside the CDR3, taken from reference TRBV5-1 and TRBJ1-1): KAGVTQTPRYLIKTRGQQVTLSCSPISGHRSVSWYQQTPGQGLQFLFEYFSETQRNKGNFPGRFSGRQFSNSRSEMNVSTLELGDSALYLCASSLAVGQVNTEAFFGQGTRLTVV.

The chain links TRBV5-6 to TRBJ1-2; no reliable D call. Looked up from germline, CDR1 is SGHDT and CDR2 is YYEEEE. Between the trimmed V and J ends, which lost 4 bases and 5 bases, there was a span of 15 bases. This CDR3 region has 14 residues. CDR3 sequence reads: CASSPDAGRYGYTF. For the CDR3, the DNA is TGTGCCAGCAGCCCGGATGCGGGGAGATATGGCTACACCTTC.

This chain joins TRBV5-1 and TRBJ2-5; a possible D gene is TRBD1 (6 bases). This CDR3 region has 15 residues. V lost 3 bases and J 4 bases, leaving 16 bases between the germline ends. Germline CDR1 is SGHRS and CDR2 is YFSETQ. The CDR3 sequence: CASSSRLGAGETQYF. For the CDR3, the DNA is TGCGCCAGCAGCTCCAGGTTGGGGGCTGGAGAGACCCAGTACTTC.

V usage is TRBV2 and J usage is TRBJ2-7; maybe TRBD1 (5 bases). The CDR3 is 12 residues long. Trimming removed 6 bases at V and 5 bases at J, with 11 bases between. CDR1 SNHLY and CDR2 FYNNEI come from the germline V gene. The CDR3 DNA reads TGTGCCAGCAGACCCCCAGGGAACGAGCAGTACTTC. Translating gives CASRPPGNEQYF. The variable domain in full, completed from reference TRBV2 and TRBJ2-7, reads EPEVTQTPSHQVTQMGQEVILRCVPISNHLYFYWYRQILGQKVEFLVSFYNNEISEKSEIFDDQFSVERPDGSNFTLKIRSTKLEDSAMYFCASRPPGNEQYFGPGTRLTVT.

V and J are TRBV11-2 and TRBJ2-2; no definite D call. CDR1 and CDR2 from the germline V gene are SGHAT and FQNNGV. The CDR3 is 17 residues long. V dropped 3 bases and J dropped 0 bases, with 14 bases sitting between them. The CDR3 spells CASSFPLPLANTGELFF. DNA of the CDR3: TGTGCCAGCAGCTTTCCTCTCCCTTTAGCGAACACCGGGGAGCTGTTTTTT. Full variable domain (remainder filled in from reference TRBV11-2 and TRBJ2-2): EAGVAQSPRYKIIEKRQSVAFWCNPISGHATLYWYQQILGQGPKLLIQFQNNGVVDDSQLPKDRFSAERLKGVDSTLKIQPAKLEDSAVYLCASSFPLPLANTGELFFGEGSRLTVL.

The rearrangement joins TRBV10-3 to TRBJ2-3; perhaps TRBD2 as D (5 bases). Trimming cost V 3 bases and J 6 bases, with 7 bases left between them. Per the germline V gene, CDR1 is ENHRY and CDR2 is SYGVKD. There are 12 residues in the CDR3. The CDR3 DNA is TGTGCCATCAGTGAACCGGGGGATACGCAGTATTTT. This sequence encodes CAISEPGDTQYF.

The V call is TRBV12-5, the J call TRBJ1-3; perhaps TRBD1 as D (5 bases). Germline V gene sequence: CDR1 LGHNT, CDR2 FRNRAP. The V and J ends lost 6 bases and 0 bases respectively, with 12 bases between them. The CDR3 is made up of 15 amino acids. This chain's CDR3 is CASGVDTTSGNTIYF. Here the CDR3 DNA reads TGTGCTAGTGGCGTGGACACGACCTCTGGAAACACCATATATTTT.

The gene calls are TRBV28 and TRBJ2-7, with a tentative D call TRBD2 (6 bases). With 2 bases removed from V and 4 bases from J, the gap between germline ends came to 12 bases. In germline, CDR1 is MDHEN, CDR2 SYDVKM. The CDR3 runs 14 residues. CDR3 sequence: CASSLGGSIYEQYF. CDR3 bases: TGTGCCAGCAGTTTAGGAGGGAGTATTTACGAGCAGTACTTC.

The chain recombines TRBV30 with TRBJ2-1, with TRBD1 identical over 7 bases. CDR1 and CDR2 (germline): GTSNPN, SVGIG (reference sequence). This CDR3 comprises 14 residues. V lost 1 base to trimming and J lost 2 bases; unmatched junction nucleotides: 2. The CDR3: CAWSGGGAYNEQFF. In DNA form, the CDR3 reads TGTGCCTGGAGTGGAGGGGGCGCCTACAATGAGCAGTTCTTC.

The rearrangement joins TRBV5-1 to TRBJ2-3; D might be TRBD2 (7 bases). CDR3 length equals 15 residues. The germline CDR1 and CDR2 sequences are SGHRS and YFSETQ. The V end lost 4 bases, the J end lost 5 bases, and 17 bases lay between the germline ends. CDR3 amino acids: CASSLQRGAEDTQYF. The CDR3 DNA reads TGCGCCAGCAGCCTGCAACGGGGGGCGGAAGATACGCAGTATTTT. Based on the CDR3 plus reference TRBV5-1 and TRBJ2-3, the full variable domain is KAGVTQTPRYLIKTRGQQVTLSCSPISGHRSVSWYQQTPGQGLQFLFEYFSETQRNKGNFPGRFSGRQFSNSRSEMNVSTLELGDSALYLCASSLQRGAEDTQYFGPGTRLTVL.

This clone was seen once. Here the CDR3 DNA reads TGCGCCAGCAGCCAATGGGGGGATGGACAGGGGGCAATCGGGGAGCTGTTTTTT. Translation gives CASSQWGDGQGAIGELFF. The chain couples TRBV4-1 to TRBJ2-2; 11 nucleotides align to TRBD1. The CDR3 extends over 18 amino acids. The trim removed 2 bases at V and 7 bases at J, leaving 12 bases unmatched. CDR1 and CDR2 (germline): MGHRA, YSYEKL.